The next 4 T cell receptor beta chains were all read from a single sample in a study of cytomegalovirus exposure and HLA in healthy donors. The PCR employed 60 Vbeta primers together with 13 Jbeta primers. Method: immunoSEQ multiplex PCR; TCRdb's copy keeps in-frame clones and lacks some. Among around 130,000 clones, roughly 79% were seen once, and the ten largest hold under 3%. The sequenced sample consisted of PBMCs. The receptor source for this set is a boy aged 2 to 10 in good health and CMV-seronegative.

Turning to this clone: A junction boundary mismatches the germline segment, possibly from a read error. Other DNA sequences in the same sample also yield this CDR3. The chain uses TRBV5-1 and TRBJ1-1; the match to TRBD1 covers 7 bases. The CDR3 spans 17 residues. Germline V lookup: CDR1 SGHRS, CDR2 YFSETQ. CDR3 bases: TGCGCCAGCAGCTTGGTCTACAGGGGATCCATGAACACTGAAGCTTTCTTC. Translating gives CASSLVYRGSMNTEAFF.

The table lists this clone with a count of one. CDR3 sequence (DNA): TGTGCCAGCAGCCTTACTAACACTGAAGCTTTCTTT. Translating gives CASSLTNTEAFF. The genes are TRBV7-2 and TRBJ1-1; D unclear. V was shortened by 5 bases and J by 2 bases, with 6 bases between the two germline ends. Per germline, CDR1 SGHTA and CDR2 FQGNSA. CDR3 length: 12 amino acids.

The gene calls are TRBV4-2 and TRBJ1-2, with unresolved D. Trimming pared 3 bases from V and 2 bases from J, leaving 10 bases between. The CDR3 is 14 amino acids. Germline V gene lookup returns CDR1 LGHNA and CDR2 YNFKEQ. Written as DNA, the CDR3 is TGTGCCAGCAGCCAGGTAGAGATCAACTATGGCTACACCTTC. Translated, it gives CASSQVEINYGYTF.

V gene TRBV5-1 combines with J gene TRBJ2-3; TRBD2 matches at 7 bases. The CDR3 extends over 13 amino acids. J was trimmed by 6 bases and V by 3 bases; bases with no gene match: 4. Germline assignment: CDR1 SGHRS and CDR2 YFSETQ. CDR3 bases: TGCGCCAGCAGCTGGCCAGCGGGGGATACGCAGTATTTT. Translation gives CASSWPAGDTQYF.